This TCR beta chain was retrieved from a study of neurological immune-mediated disorders. Notes on the study in general: Expansion of TCR clones was greatest in HTLV-1-associated myelopathy and smallest in multiple sclerosis, where it fell below that of healthy controls. Sharing of CDR3 amino acid sequences among expanded clones across subjects was absent, suggesting private repertoires in all groups.

Many counts were recorded for this clonotype. What it binds is unknown. Synthesis of cDNA was performed by 5'RACE using 10-nucleotide random UMIs. In TCRdb, the 5' RACE reads were re-called with MiXCR into one record per CDR3 protein. The table records 70,000 to 95,000 distinct CDR3 sequences, approximately 17% of them present only once. It was blood bank volunteers in Maryland, USA who made up the healthy controls. Sequenced input: PBMCs. This TCR was recovered from a woman in her 40s in good health.

The CDR3 sequence is CASKAGGKVGDSGNTIYF. The CDR3 DNA is TGTGCCAGCAAGGCAGGGGGCAAGGTCGGCGACTCTGGAAACACCATATATTTT. This rearrangement joins TRBV28 to TRBJ1-3, with 8 bases aligning to TRBD1. From germline, CDR1 is MDHEN and CDR2 SYDVKM. The CDR3 extends over 18 amino acids. V lost 7 bases and J lost 0; bases outside the gene matches: 14.